Detailed here is one TCR beta chain. The junction departs from germline at one end; a sequencing error may be responsible. This record belongs to a study of beta chain features in type 1 diabetes. CDR3 length: 16 amino acids. Germline V gives CDR1 SGHAT, CDR2 FQNNGV. Cells sorted by CD45RO/CCR7/CD25/CD127/CD95/CD27 comprised CD4+ naive, central memory, regulatory and stem cell-like memory cells. Investigators reverse transcribed all isolated RNA, so they sequenced expressed TCRB transcripts. Generated by immunoSEQ multiplex PCR, the TCRdb table keeps only in-frame clones and is missing some. The sample lists 140,000 or so clones; around 9.3% were seen once.

This sequence was found in a man aged 18 to 29 in good health. The chain combines TRBV11-2 with TRBJ2-5; 9 bases align to TRBD2. The sample taken for sequencing was naive CD4+ T cells from blood. The CDR3 sequence is CASSARGAGGQGTQYF. Here the CDR3 DNA reads TGTGCCAGCAGCGCCCGGGGTGCGGGGGGGCAAGGGACCCAGTACTTC.